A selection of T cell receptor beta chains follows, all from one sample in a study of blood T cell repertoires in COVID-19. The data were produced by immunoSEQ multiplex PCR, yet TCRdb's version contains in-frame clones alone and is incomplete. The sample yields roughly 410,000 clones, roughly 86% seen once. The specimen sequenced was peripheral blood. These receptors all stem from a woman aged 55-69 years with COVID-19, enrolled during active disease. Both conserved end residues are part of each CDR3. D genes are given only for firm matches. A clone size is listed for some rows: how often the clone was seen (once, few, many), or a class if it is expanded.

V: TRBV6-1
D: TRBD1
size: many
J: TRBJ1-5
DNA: TGTGCCAGCAGTGACCGGGACAGGGGGCTTCAGCCCCAGCATTTT
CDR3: CASSDRDRGLQPQHF

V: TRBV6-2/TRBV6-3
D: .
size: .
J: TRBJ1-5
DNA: TGTGCCAGCAGTTATAATCCGGGGTCGAGCAATCAGCCCCAGCATTTT
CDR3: CASSYNPGSSNQPQHF

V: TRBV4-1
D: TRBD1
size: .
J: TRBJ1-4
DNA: TGCGCCAGCAGCCAAGATGAGGGGGCAGGTGGGGAAAAACTGTTTTTT
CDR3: CASSQDEGAGGEKLFF

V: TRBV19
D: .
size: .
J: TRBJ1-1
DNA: TGTGCCAGTAGCCCCTCGGGGGGTCGGCCTTTACGTAACACTGAAGCTTTCTTT
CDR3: CASSPSGGRPLRNTEAFF

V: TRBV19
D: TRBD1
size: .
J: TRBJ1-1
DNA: TGTGCCAGTAGTGGGAGGACAGGGGGCAGTTGGAACACTGAAGCTTTCTTT
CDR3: CASSGRTGGSWNTEAFF

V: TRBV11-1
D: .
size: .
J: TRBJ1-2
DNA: TGTGCCAGCAGCTTAGCGGGCAGTAACTATGGCTACACCTTC
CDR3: CASSLAGSNYGYTF

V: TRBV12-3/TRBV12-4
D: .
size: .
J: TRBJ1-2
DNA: TGTGCCAGCAGTTTCCGGGTTAACTATGGCTACACCTTC
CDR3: CASSFRVNYGYTF

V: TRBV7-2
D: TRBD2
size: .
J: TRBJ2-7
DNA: TGTGCCAGCAGCTTAGGCGGGGGGGCCCCCTACGAGCAGTACTTC
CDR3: CASSLGGGAPYEQYF

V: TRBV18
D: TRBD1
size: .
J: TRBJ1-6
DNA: TGTGCCAGCTCACCAACCGGGACAGGGTATAATTCACCCCTCCACTTT
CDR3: CASSPTGTGYNSPLHF

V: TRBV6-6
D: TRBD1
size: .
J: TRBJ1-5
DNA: TGTGCCAGCAGTTACTCGGGACAGGGGGTCGCGCCCCAGCATTTT
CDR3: CASSYSGQGVAPQHF

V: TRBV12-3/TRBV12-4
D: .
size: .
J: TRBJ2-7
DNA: TGTGCCAGCAGTTTCGCCGGTTCCTACGAGCAGTACTTC
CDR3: CASSFAGSYEQYF

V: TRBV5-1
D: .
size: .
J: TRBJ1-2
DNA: TGCGCCAGCAGTAACAGGGAAGGCTACACCTTC
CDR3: CASSNREGYTF

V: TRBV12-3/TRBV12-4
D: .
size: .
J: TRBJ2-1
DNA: TGTGCCAGCAGTTTGAACAGGGACAATGAGCAGTTCTTC
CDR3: CASSLNRDNEQFF

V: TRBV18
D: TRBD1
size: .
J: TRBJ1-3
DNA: TGTGCCAGCTCACCGCGCCCGGGACAGGGCCTCTCTGGAAACACCATATATTTT
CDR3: CASSPRPGQGLSGNTIYF

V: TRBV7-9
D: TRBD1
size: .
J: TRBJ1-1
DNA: TGTGCCAGCAGCCGGGACAGGGGATGGGACACTGAAGCTTTCTTT
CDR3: CASSRDRGWDTEAFF

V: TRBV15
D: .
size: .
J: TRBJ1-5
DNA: TGTGCCACCAGCCACAGTTATCAGCCCCAGCATTTT
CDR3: CATSHSYQPQHF

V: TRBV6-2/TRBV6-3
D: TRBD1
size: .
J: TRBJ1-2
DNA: TGTGCCAGCAGTTACGTGCCCGGGACAGGGGCCACCCTAAACTATGGCTACACCTTC
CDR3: CASSYVPGTGATLNYGYTF

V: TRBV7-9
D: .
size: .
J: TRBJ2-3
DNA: TGTGCCAGCAGCTCCTCGGGCACAGATACGCAGTATTTT
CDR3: CASSSSGTDTQYF

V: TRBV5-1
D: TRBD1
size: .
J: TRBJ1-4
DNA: TGCGCCAGCAGCCCGAAAACGGGACAGAGTTTTGGGAACGAAAAACTGTTTTTT
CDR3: CASSPKTGQSFGNEKLFF